The 14 T cell receptor beta chains below were found in one sample sequenced in a study of Ad26.COV2.S vaccination and SARS-CoV-2 variants (dated by TCRdb to the early 2020s). The library was made by the immunoSEQ multiplex PCR assay. Entries here come from immuneACCESS through TCRdb and include only in-frame sequences with V and J called. Some clones fail to appear in such tables; in the studies checked, an unresolved V gene covers under half of the shortfall, and the cause of the remainder is unknown. The sample records 200,000 to 250,000 clones, over 75% of which are singletons. The ten largest clones take up about 10% of the sample. The label giving this sample's treatment or condition can be read as: around 19 received Ad26.COV2.S at low or high dose, single or two shots; 5 received placebo; per-sample allocation not given. For vaccine and placebo recipients, repertoires were sequenced using samples collected on day 63 after the first injection.

The sample consisted of peripheral blood, taken in a trial of Ad26.COV2.S vaccine versus placebo. The receptor set was obtained from a person between 18 and 59 years old who received the Ad26.COV2.S COVID-19 vaccine or a placebo.

The V and J genes are TRBV5-1 and TRBJ2-1; weak D call: TRBD2 (6 bases). V was trimmed by 4 bases and J by 8 bases, leaving 13 bases between them. Per the germline V gene, CDR1 is SGHRS and CDR2 is YFSETQ. This CDR3 is 13 amino acids long. The CDR3 sequence is CASSPPPGDEQFF. The CDR3 DNA sequence: TGCGCCAGCAGCCCCCCCCCGGGGGATGAGCAGTTCTTC.

V gene TRBV7-5 combines with J gene TRBJ1-5; the table assigns TRBD1, which was not confirmed against the DNA. TRBV7-5 is given as a pseudogene. The CDR3 is 16 residues long. The DNA of the CDR3 is TGTGCCAGAAGCAGACCGGGACAGGGGACCAATCAGCCCCAGCATTTT. Protein sequence: CARSRPGQGTNQPQHF.

The chain is built from TRBV10-3 and TRBJ1-1; 10 positions agree with TRBD1. V lost 11 bases, J lost 3 bases, and 6 bases stayed unmatched. The CDR3 totals 13 residues. Germline CDR1 reads ENHRY; CDR2 reads SYGVKD. The chain's CDR3 is CAAGTGADTEAFF. The DNA for the CDR3 is TGTGCCGCTGGGACAGGGGCAGACACTGAAGCTTTCTTT.

The V and J genes are TRBV4-2 and TRBJ2-2; D gene ambiguous. The V gene lost 1 base and the J gene lost 1 base, with 7 bases spanning the gap. The germline V gene has CDR1 LGHNA and CDR2 YNFKEQ. There are 15 residues in the CDR3. In DNA, the CDR3 is TGTGCCAGCAGCCAAGCCGATGGGAACACCGGGGAGCTGTTTTTT. Translated, it gives CASSQADGNTGELFF.

This clone appeared a few times. V gene TRBV28 combines with J gene TRBJ2-5, with 11 positions matching TRBD2. Per germline, CDR1 MDHEN and CDR2 SYDVKM. Trimming removed 4 bases from V and 6 bases from J; junction bases left unmatched: 7. The CDR3 is 15 residues long. Here the CDR3 reads CASSSHTSGRQTQYF. CDR3 nucleotides: TGTGCCAGCAGTTCCCATACTAGCGGGAGACAGACCCAGTACTTC.

J is TRBJ2-3 and V is TRBV7-2; no definite D call. Looked up from germline, CDR1 is SGHTA and CDR2 is FQGNSA. V gave up 1 base and J gave up 2 bases, with 10 bases separating them. The CDR3 is made up of 15 amino acids. CDR3 loop: CASSLGQTPTDTQYF. The CDR3 bases are TGTGCCAGCAGCTTAGGGCAGACTCCCACAGATACGCAGTATTTT.

This chain links TRBV11-2 with TRBJ2-3, with TRBD1 as a possible D gene (6 bases). The V gene lost 5 bases and the J gene lost 1 base, with 16 bases spanning the gap. CDR1 SGHAT and CDR2 FQNNGV come from the germline V gene. This CDR3 has 16 residues. CDR3 DNA sequence: TGTGCCAGCAGCCTTCTCAGGGGATTGGGCACAGATACGCAGTATTTT. This codes for CASSLLRGLGTDTQYF. Looking up the rest from reference TRBV11-2 and TRBJ2-3 gives the full variable domain: EAGVAQSPRYKIIEKRQSVAFWCNPISGHATLYWYQQILGQGPKLLIQFQNNGVVDDSQLPKDRFSAERLKGVDSTLKIQPAKLEDSAVYLCASSLLRGLGTDTQYFGPGTRLTVL.

The DNA for the CDR3 is TGCGCCAGCAGACAGACCTCTAGCGCTCAAGAGACCCAGTACTTC. Translated, it gives CASRQTSSAQETQYF. This chain links TRBV5-1 with TRBJ2-5, with D perhaps matching TRBD2 (6 bases). With 5 bases removed from V and 2 bases from J, the gap between germline ends came to 16 bases. This CDR3 spans 15 amino acids. Germline loops: CDR1 SGHRS, CDR2 YFSETQ.

This chain connects TRBV4-2 to TRBJ2-7; D gene uncertain. CDR1 and CDR2 from the germline V gene are LGHNA and YNFKEQ. V lost 0 bases and J 6 bases, leaving 9 bases between the germline ends. The CDR3 contains 13 residues. The CDR3 spells CASSQDLVGEQYF. The CDR3, as DNA: TGTGCCAGCAGCCAAGATTTGGTAGGCGAGCAGTACTTC.

This chain connects TRBV4-3 to TRBJ2-3; D is possibly TRBD1 (6 bases). Trimming removed 2 bases at V and 3 bases at J, with 12 bases between. This CDR3 is 15 amino acids long. CDR1 and CDR2 from the germline V gene are LGHNA and YSLEER. The CDR3 protein is CASSQSDSPTDTQYF. The CDR3 DNA follows: TGCGCCAGCAGCCAATCGGACAGCCCGACAGATACGCAGTATTTT.

CDR3 DNA sequence: TGTGCCAGCATCCACAGGGGGGAAGACAATGAGCAGTTCTTC. Translated, it gives CASIHRGEDNEQFF. The chain is built from TRBV7-9 and TRBJ2-1; 8 positions match TRBD1. The CDR3 loop spans 14 amino acids. CDR1 and CDR2 from the germline V gene are SEHNR and FQNEAQ (reference sequence). After removal of 7 bases from V and 5 bases from J, the junction contained 7 bases not matched to a gene.

This clone came up a few times. The chain combines TRBV7-3 with TRBJ2-1; D remains ambiguous. This CDR3 contains 13 residues. Germline lookup yields CDR1 SGHTA and CDR2 FQGTGA. Trimming stripped 5 bases from V and 7 bases from J, with 12 bases between. CDR3 protein: CASSHSRDNEQFF. Here the CDR3 DNA reads TGTGCCAGCAGCCACTCAAGGGATAATGAGCAGTTCTTC. The variable domain in full, completed from reference TRBV7-3 and TRBJ2-1, reads GAGVSQTPSNKVTEKGKYVELRCDPISGHTALYWYRQSLGQGPEFLIYFQGTGAADDSGLPNDRFFAVRPEGSVSTLKIQRTERGDSAVYLCASSHSRDNEQFFGPGTRLTVL.

This chain uses TRBV10-3 with TRBJ2-5, with D unclear. Germline V gives CDR1 ENHRY, CDR2 SYGVKD. Trimming stripped 2 bases from V and 1 base from J, with 2 bases between. The CDR3 covers 12 residues. In nucleotides, the CDR3 is TGTGCCATCAGTGAGGTCCAAGAGACCCAGTACTTC. Translated, it gives CAISEVQETQYF.

The rearrangement uses TRBV2 and TRBJ1-1; no firm D call. Germline V gene sequence: CDR1 SNHLY, CDR2 FYNNEI. This CDR3 is 15 amino acids long. The V and J ends lost 2 bases and 3 bases respectively, with 13 bases between them. The CDR3: CASSESASTYTEAFF. The CDR3 DNA is TGTGCCAGCAGTGAATCGGCTTCGACGTACACTGAAGCTTTCTTT.